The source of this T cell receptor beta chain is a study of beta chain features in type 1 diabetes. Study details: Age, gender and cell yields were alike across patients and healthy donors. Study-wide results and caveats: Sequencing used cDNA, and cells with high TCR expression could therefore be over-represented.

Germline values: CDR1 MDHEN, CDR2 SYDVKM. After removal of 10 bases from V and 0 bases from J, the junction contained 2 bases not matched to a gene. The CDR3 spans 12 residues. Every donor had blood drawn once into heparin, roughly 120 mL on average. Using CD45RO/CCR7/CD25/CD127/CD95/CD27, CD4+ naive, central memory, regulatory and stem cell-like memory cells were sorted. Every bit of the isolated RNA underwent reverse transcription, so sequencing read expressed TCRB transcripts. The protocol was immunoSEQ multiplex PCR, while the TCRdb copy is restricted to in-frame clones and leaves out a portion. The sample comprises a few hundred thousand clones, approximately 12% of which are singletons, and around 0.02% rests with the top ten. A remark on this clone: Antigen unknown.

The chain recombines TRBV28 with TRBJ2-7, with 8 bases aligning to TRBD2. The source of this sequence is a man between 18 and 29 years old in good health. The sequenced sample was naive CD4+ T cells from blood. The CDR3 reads CATGLASYEQYF. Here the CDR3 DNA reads TGTGCCACAGGACTAGCCTCCTACGAGCAGTACTTC.